This T cell receptor (beta chain) was found in a study of long-term antiretroviral therapy in people with HIV. Turning to the study itself: There is a gap of about a decade between the earliest samples and the later 2015 immediate-ART recommendation.

Overall study findings and caveats: Dating from about 2004 to 2017, the blood was possibly obtained under older ART regimens.

CDR1 and CDR2 from the germline V gene are LGHNA and YNFKEQ. CDR3 length: 16 residues. Germline trimming cut 4 bases from V and 0 bases from J; bases unmatched to any gene: 5. Points on this clone: What it binds is unknown.

Every one of the donors gave at least one pre-ART PBMC sample and at least two post-ART PBMC samples. Roughly 0.85-11 million cryopreserved PBMC were held in samples before DNA extraction. Samples were assayed with immunoSEQ v3.0 at survey level. Assay: immunoSEQ multiplex PCR; the TCRdb copy retains only in-frame clones and omits some. In the table there are 30,000 or so clones, roughly 79% of which are singletons. This TCR was sampled from a man over 45 with HIV. The material was unsorted PBMCs, obtained 3 years after starting antiretroviral therapy. The chain has TRBV4-2 and TRBJ1-2; TRBD1 aligns across 10 bases. CDR3 sequence: CASSPGTGAANYGYTF. The CDR3 nucleotides read TGTGCCAGCAGCCCAGGGACAGGGGCAGCTAACTATGGCTACACCTTC.